One and the same sample provided the 24 T cell receptor beta chains below, sequenced in a study of shared clonotypes between healthy human individuals (dated by TCRdb to about 2020). Library preparation used the immunoSEQ multiplex PCR assay. TCRdb retrieved this table from immuneACCESS and kept in-frame rearrangements only. Not all clones are present; in checked studies, unresolved V genes account for under half, and no reason is known for the remainder. Across this sample there are some 980,000 clones, with around three quarters seen only once. The ten top clones hold around 1.4% of the sample. Sequencing was carried out using memory CD4+ T cells sorted from blood. The meaning of the sample's cell subset or site label: CD45RA-negative fraction. The receptors originated from a man younger than 30 in good health.

V usage is TRBV7-9 and J usage is TRBJ2-5; 10 bases are shared with TRBD1. CDR1 SEHNR and CDR2 FQNEAQ come from the germline V gene (reference sequence). The V gene end was trimmed by 5 bases and the J gene end by 2 bases; junction bases not matched to a gene: 8. The CDR3 spans 16 residues. The CDR3 DNA follows: TGTGCCAGCAGCAGCTGGGGGACAGGGGAGCAAGAGACCCAGTACTTC. Protein sequence: CASSSWGTGEQETQYF. The complete variable domain, with remaining parts taken from reference TRBV7-9 and TRBJ2-5, reads DTGVSQNPRHKITKRGQNVTFRCDPISEHNRLYWYRQTLGQGPEFLTYFQNEAQLEKSRLLSDRFSAERPKGSFSTLEIQRTEQGDSAMYLCASSSWGTGEQETQYFGPGTRLLVL.

V gene TRBV19 combines with J gene TRBJ2-2; TRBD1 aligns across 10 bases. Trimming cost V 4 bases and J 5 bases; bases outside gene matches: 4. Germline CDR1 LNHDA, CDR2 SQIVND (reference sequence). The CDR3 runs to 15 residues. In nucleotides, the CDR3 is TGTGCCAGTAGTAGGGGACAGGGGAGTACCGGGGAGCTGTTTTTT. Protein: CASSRGQGSTGELFF.

Comment on this clone: The same CDR3 is also encoded by other DNA sequences in this sample. The rearrangement uses TRBV29-1 and TRBJ2-7, with TRBD1 as a possible D gene (6 bases). Germline V gives CDR1 SQVTM, CDR2 ANQGSEA. The germline V and J ends were trimmed by 4 bases and 2 bases, with 9 bases remaining between them. This CDR3 has 12 residues. Here the CDR3 reads CSVGQGTYEQYF. The DNA of the CDR3 is TGCAGCGTTGGTCAGGGGACCTACGAGCAGTACTTC.

V and J are TRBV7-2 and TRBJ2-1, with D hard to call. The CDR3 has 14 amino acids. The germline CDR1 and CDR2 sequences are SGHTA and FQGNSA. Trimming removed 4 bases from V and 6 bases from J, with 13 bases in between. CDR3 nucleotides: TGTGCCAGCAGCTCGGTAGGTATCGGCAATGAGCAGTTCTTC. Its translation is CASSSVGIGNEQFF.

The chain carries TRBV29-1 and TRBJ2-2; TRBD1 is a possible D gene (6 bases). Trimming removed 4 bases at V and 1 base at J, with 7 bases between. The CDR3 covers 13 residues. Germline CDR1 SQVTM, CDR2 ANQGSEA. The CDR3, as DNA: TGCAGCGTTGCAGGGGTGAACACCGGGGAGCTGTTTTTT. Its protein product is CSVAGVNTGELFF.

The V and J genes are TRBV10-1 and TRBJ1-6, with TRBD1 identical over 7 bases. The CDR3 consists of 16 residues. After removal of 8 bases from V and 0 bases from J, the junction contained 7 bases not matched to a gene. Germline values: CDR1 WNHNN, CDR2 SYGVQD (reference sequence). In nucleotides, the CDR3 is TGCGCCAGCTGTTCAAGGGGGCTCTCCTATAATTCACCCCTCCACTTT. Encoded protein: CASCSRGLSYNSPLHF.

The genes are TRBV23-1 and TRBJ2-7, with 10 bases aligning to TRBD2. TRBV23-1 has ORF status, its function being uncertain. The CDR3 sequence is 17 residues long. The junction had 8 bases not matched to a gene; V was cut back by 3 bases and J by 0 bases. DNA for the CDR3: TGCGCCAGCAGTCATTACCCGACTAGCGGGTCCTCCTACGAGCAGTACTTC. Amino acids: CASSHYPTSGSSYEQYF.

The chain uses TRBV11-2 and TRBJ1-2; D remains ambiguous. The CDR3 runs to 13 residues. Trimming left V 3 bases short and J 6 bases short, with 11 bases between. The germline V gene has CDR1 SGHAT and CDR2 FQNNGV. For the CDR3, the DNA is TGTGCCAGCAGCTTGGTCCAAGAAGATGGCTACACCTTC. Translating it yields CASSLVQEDGYTF. Drawing the rest from reference TRBV11-2 and TRBJ1-2, the complete variable domain is EAGVAQSPRYKIIEKRQSVAFWCNPISGHATLYWYQQILGQGPKLLIQFQNNGVVDDSQLPKDRFSAERLKGVDSTLKIQPAKLEDSAVYLCASSLVQEDGYTFGSGTRLTVV.

The sample holds one count of this clone. The chain recombines TRBV6-1 with TRBJ1-2; D is perhaps TRBD1 (6 bases). Germline V gene lookup returns CDR1 MNHNS and CDR2 SASEGT. The CDR3 spans 14 residues. Trimming took 7 bases from V and 4 from J, leaving 16 bases between them. The CDR3 sequence: CASIQKGEGYGYTF. In nucleotides, the CDR3 is TGTGCCAGCATCCAAAAGGGGGAAGGCTATGGCTACACCTTC.

This chain links TRBV19 with TRBJ1-1, with TRBD1 matching 8 bases. Germline CDR1 LNHDA, CDR2 SQIVND (reference sequence). CDR3 size: 18 residues. After removal of 3 bases from V and 3 bases from J, the junction contained 15 bases not matched to a gene. CDR3 amino acids: CASSISGTGGGRYTEAFF. The CDR3 region has the DNA TGTGCCAGTAGTATCTCCGGGACAGGTGGCGGAAGATACACTGAAGCTTTCTTT.

This chain links TRBV6-5 with TRBJ1-5; D is undetermined. V gave up 6 bases and J gave up 3 bases, with 12 bases separating them. The CDR3 contains 14 residues. Germline CDR1 reads MNHEY; CDR2 reads SVGAGI. The chain's CDR3 is CASSTTGNNQPQHF. CDR3 DNA sequence: TGTGCCAGCAGCACTACCGGGAACAATCAGCCCCAGCATTTT.

The chain is built from TRBV5-1 and TRBJ2-5, with 7 bases fitting TRBD2. The junction had 12 bases not matched to a gene; V was cut back by 5 bases and J by 5 bases. Germline values: CDR1 SGHRS, CDR2 YFSETQ. This CDR3 region has 15 residues. The CDR3 region has the DNA TGCGCCAGCAGTACTCGACTAGCCGGCCCGGAGACCCAGTACTTC. Amino acids: CASSTRLAGPETQYF.

The CDR3 DNA reads TGTGCCTGGAGTGGACAGGGAGGGATCTATGGCTACACCTTC. It is translated as CAWSGQGGIYGYTF. This rearrangement joins TRBV30 to TRBJ1-2; 7 bases map to TRBD1. The CDR3 is 14 residues long. Unmatched junction bases numbered 6, after V lost 1 base and J lost 4 bases. Per the germline V gene, CDR1 is GTSNPN and CDR2 is SVGIG (reference sequence).

The gene calls are TRBV6-1 and TRBJ2-7; 10 positions match TRBD2. The CDR3 spans 15 residues. CDR1 is MNHNS, CDR2 SASEGT, per germline. J lost 4 bases, V lost 7 bases, and 10 bases had no gene match. The CDR3: CASTRGSGGGYEQYF. The CDR3 DNA follows: TGTGCCAGCACCCGCGGGAGCGGGGGGGGATACGAGCAGTACTTC.

This chain joins TRBV5-1 and TRBJ1-3; 10 positions agree with TRBD1. CDR1 and CDR2 (germline): SGHRS, YFSETQ. The length of the CDR3 is 15 residues. J was trimmed by 8 bases and V by 3 bases; bases with no gene match: 8. The CDR3 loop reads CASSSTGGFRDTIYF. In DNA, the CDR3 is TGCGCCAGCAGCTCGACAGGGGGCTTTAGAGACACCATATATTTT. Full variable domain (missing parts from reference TRBV5-1 and TRBJ1-3): KAGVTQTPRYLIKTRGQQVTLSCSPISGHRSVSWYQQTPGQGLQFLFEYFSETQRNKGNFPGRFSGRQFSNSRSEMNVSTLELGDSALYLCASSSTGGFRDTIYFGEGSWLTVV.

As for this clone: This likely reflects a read error, since a far larger clone is one base away. The chain recombines TRBV13 with TRBJ2-7; 7 bases fit TRBD1. The CDR3 has 13 residues. V trimming: 3 bases; J trimming: 3 bases; junction bases outside the gene matches: 2. Germline-derived CDR1 and CDR2 are PRHDT and FYEKMQ (reference sequence). The CDR3 region is CASSLGQSYEQYF. In DNA form, the CDR3 reads TGTGCCAGCAGCTTGGGACAGAGCTACGAGCAGTACTTC.

The rearrangement joins TRBV9 to TRBJ2-1, with 11 bases aligning to TRBD2. Germline-derived CDR1 and CDR2 are SGDLS and YYNGEE. The CDR3 is made up of 15 amino acids. V dropped 4 bases and J dropped 3; count of bases not matched to a gene: 3. CDR3 region: CASSQLAGDYNEQFF. In nucleotides, the CDR3 is TGTGCCAGCAGCCAACTAGCGGGAGACTACAATGAGCAGTTCTTC. Using reference TRBV9 and TRBJ2-1 for the parts outside the CDR3, the full variable domain is DSGVTQTPKHLITATGQRVTLRCSPRSGDLSVYWYQQSLDQGLQFLIQYYNGEERAKGNILERFSAQQFPDLHSELNLSSLELGDSALYFCASSQLAGDYNEQFFGPGTRLTVL.

The table lists this clone with a few counts. This chain links TRBV30 with TRBJ1-2; TRBD1 matches 9 bases. The CDR3 is 16 amino acids. From germline, CDR1 is GTSNPN and CDR2 SVGIG (reference sequence). V trimming: 2 bases; J trimming: 1 base; junction bases outside the gene matches: 8. The CDR3 loop is CAWSPPGGQGNYGYTF. The CDR3 DNA reads as TGTGCCTGGAGTCCCCCGGGGGGACAGGGTAACTATGGCTACACCTTC.

By frequency in the sample, this clone is medium-sized. V gene TRBV14 combines with J gene TRBJ1-3; D may be TRBD1 (5 bases). Trimming removed 1 base from V and 11 bases from J, with 6 bases in between. The V gene's germline CDR1 is SGHDN and CDR2 FVKESK. The CDR3 length is 11 residues. The CDR3 DNA sequence: TGTGCCAGCAGCCAAGGGACATCCATATATTTT. Its translation: CASSQGTSIYF.

This chain connects TRBV6-1 to TRBJ2-3; tentatively, D is TRBD1 (7 bases). V was cut by 3 bases and J by 4 bases, with 11 bases left in between. This CDR3 is 14 amino acids long. Germline V CDR1 and CDR2: MNHNS, SASEGT. The DNA of the CDR3 is TGTGCCAGCAGTGACAGGGGGGCGGCAGATACGCAGTATTTT. It yields the protein CASSDRGAADTQYF.

The J gene is TRBJ1-2, the V gene TRBV5-4, with D hard to call. Germline V CDR1 and CDR2: SGHNT, YYREEE (reference sequence). CDR3 size: 14 residues. Trimming took off 0 bases at V and 8 bases at J, with 14 bases between the two ends. Written as DNA, the CDR3 is TGTGCCAGCAGCTTGGGGCAGGCACCCTGGGGCTACACCTTC. It specifies CASSLGQAPWGYTF.

The chain links TRBV18 to TRBJ1-1; 11 bases match TRBD1. The CDR3 runs 13 residues. The trim removed 5 bases at V and 5 bases at J, leaving 1 base unmatched. CDR1 and CDR2 (germline): KGHSH, LQKENI. The CDR3: CASSGDRGTEAFF. As DNA, the CDR3 is TGTGCCAGCTCAGGGGACAGGGGGACTGAAGCTTTCTTT.

A note on this clone: A far larger clone is off by one base, so a read error is likely. This chain links TRBV14 with TRBJ2-2; D is undetermined. Trimming cost V 5 bases and J 7 bases, with 8 bases left between them. The CDR3 has 12 residues. CDR1 SGHDN and CDR2 FVKESK come from the germline V gene. Written as DNA, the CDR3 is TGTGCCAGCAGCTTGGGGATCGGGGAGCTGTTTTTT. This translates into CASSLGIGELFF.

This chain joins TRBV28 and TRBJ2-7; D is undetermined. There are 15 residues in the CDR3. Trimming took 6 bases from V and 0 from J, leaving 15 bases between them. The V gene's germline CDR1 is MDHEN and CDR2 SYDVKM. Here the CDR3 DNA reads TGTGCCAGCAGCGTGGTTCGGGCGAACTCCTACGAGCAGTACTTC. This codes for CASSVVRANSYEQYF.